The 2 T cell receptor beta chains below were found in one sample sequenced in a study of regulatory and conventional T cells in RAG deficiency. Conventional CD4+ T cells were sorted from blood as CD25-low CD127-high cells. TCRdb's copy holds only in-frame clones and misses some; the assay was immunoSEQ multiplex PCR. Of about 30,000 clones in the sample, 95% to 96% were seen once. The sample was also linked to a second study, of regulatory T cells. As that study records: The PCR used 52 TRBV and 13 TRBJ primers.

Sequenced material: CD25- CD4+ T cells sorted from blood. These receptors all stem from a human donor in good health.

This chain uses TRBV28 with TRBJ2-7; weak D call: TRBD1 (5 bases). The CDR3 runs to 14 residues. Trimming left V 6 bases short and J 2 bases short, with 14 bases between. Germline V CDR1 and CDR2: MDHEN, SYDVKM. CDR3 DNA sequence: TGTGCCAGCAGCCACAAAGGGGTCCCCTACGAGCAGTACTTC. It is translated as CASSHKGVPYEQYF.

This clone showed up just once. The V and J genes are TRBV5-8 and TRBJ1-1; tentatively, D is TRBD1 (5 bases). Trimming cost V 4 bases and J 1 base, with 14 bases left between them. In germline, CDR1 is SGHTS, CDR2 YDEGEE. The CDR3 is 15 amino acids. The CDR3, as DNA: TGTGCCAGCAGCCCCAGGGCCGTTGCGAACACTGAAGCTTTCTTT. Translating it yields CASSPRAVANTEAFF.